Detailed here is one T cell receptor beta chain. Its specificity is not known. Given the absence of the conserved phenylalanine or tryptophan at the CDR3 end, a read error is likely. Germline V CDR1 and CDR2: LNHDA, SQIVND (reference sequence). Trimming pared 5 bases from V and 0 bases from J, leaving 10 bases between. This CDR3 has 14 residues. This record belongs to a study of molecular identifiers for immune sequencing clone quantification. Across the study: Across replicate runs, RNA obtained from about 20,000 or 100,000 naive CD8 cells was divided into five, with four undergoing sequencing.

Overall study findings and caveats: Barcode-sharing identical TCR molecules could underestimate highly expanded clone sizes.

TCRdb re-analysed the PCR reads in MiXCR, keeping a single row per CDR3 protein. The table includes hundreds of thousands of distinct CDR3 sequences, around 25% detected once. Naive CD8 libraries used about 20,000 to 1,100,000 sorted cells and 10%, 30% or 50% RNA. The sample was naive CD8+ T cells from blood, with Jurkat cell RNA spiked in. The subset denotes: FACS-sorted CD8+CD4-CCR7+CD45RA+ naive T cells. This sequence was found in a human donor in good health. Some libraries in this study had Jurkat cell RNA spiked in. The chain combines TRBV19 with TRBJ1-1; D is perhaps TRBD1 (5 bases). The CDR3 region has the DNA TGTGCCAGTAGTGACAGTTCGATGAACACTGAAGCTTTCTTG. Amino acids: CASSDSSMNTEAFL.